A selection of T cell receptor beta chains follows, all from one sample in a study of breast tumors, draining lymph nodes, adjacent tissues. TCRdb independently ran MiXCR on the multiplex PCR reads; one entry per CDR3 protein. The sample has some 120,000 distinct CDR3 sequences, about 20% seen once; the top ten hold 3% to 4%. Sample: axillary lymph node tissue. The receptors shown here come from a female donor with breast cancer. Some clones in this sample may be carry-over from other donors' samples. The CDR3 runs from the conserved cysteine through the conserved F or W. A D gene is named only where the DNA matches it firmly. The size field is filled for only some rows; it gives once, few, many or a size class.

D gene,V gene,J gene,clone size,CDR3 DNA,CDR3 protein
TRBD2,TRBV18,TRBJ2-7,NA,TGTGCCAGCTCCCCTGGGGCTAGCGGGAGTTACGAGCAGTACTTC,CASSPGASGSYEQYF
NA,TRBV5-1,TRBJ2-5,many,TGCGCCAGCAGCTTTTCCGGGACTGAGGAGACCCAGTACTTC,CASSFSGTEETQYF
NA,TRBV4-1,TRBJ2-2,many,TGCGCCAGCAGCCAAGAAGGGGCATCGGCCACCGGGGAGCTGTTTTTT,CASSQEGASATGELFF
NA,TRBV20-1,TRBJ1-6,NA,TGCAGTGCTAGTACCAGGTCACACACTAATCCACCCCTCCACTTT,CSASTRSHTNPPLHF
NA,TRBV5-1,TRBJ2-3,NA,TGCGCCAGCAGCTTGCGGCAGGGGCCAGATACGCAGTATTTT,CASSLRQGPDTQYF
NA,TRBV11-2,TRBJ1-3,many,TGTGCCAGCAGCCCAAGCCGGGGTAGAACTGGAAACACCATATATTTT,CASSPSRGRTGNTIYF
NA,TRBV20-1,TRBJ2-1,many,TGCAGTGCTAGAGACCCAGCGACCTCCTACAATGAGCAGTTCTTC,CSARDPATSYNEQFF
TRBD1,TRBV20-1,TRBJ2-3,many,TGCAGTGCTAGGGGGGCAGGGGGCAACACAGATACGCAGTATTTT,CSARGAGGNTDTQYF
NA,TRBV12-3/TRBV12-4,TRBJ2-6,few,TGTGCCAGCAGATTAAGGGAGGCTGGGGCCAACGTCCTGACTTTC,CASRLREAGANVLTF
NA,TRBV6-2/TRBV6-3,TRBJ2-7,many,TGTGCCAGCAAAGGCAGTAGCTCCTACGAGCAGTACTTC,CASKGSSSYEQYF
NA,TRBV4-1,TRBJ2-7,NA,TGCGCCAGCAGCCAAGATTTAGGCCTCCTGCAGCAGTACTTC,CASSQDLGLLQQYF
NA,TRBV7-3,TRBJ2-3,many,TGTGCCAGCAGCTTCTTAGCGGACACAGATACGCAGTATTTT,CASSFLADTDTQYF
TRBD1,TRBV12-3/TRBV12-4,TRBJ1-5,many,TGTGCCAGCAGTTTGAGGGGGCAGGACGGAAATCAGCCCCAGCATTTT,CASSLRGQDGNQPQHF
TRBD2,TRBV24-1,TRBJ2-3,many,TGTGCCACCAGTGTAGCGGGAAGCACAGATACGCAGTATTTT,CATSVAGSTDTQYF
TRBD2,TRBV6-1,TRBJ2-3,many,TGTGCCAGCAGTGAGATTCTAGCGGGAGACACAGATACGCAGTATTTT,CASSEILAGDTDTQYF
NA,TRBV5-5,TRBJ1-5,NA,TGTGCCAGCAGCTTCCAGGGGAATGCCAATCAGCCCCAGCATTTT,CASSFQGNANQPQHF
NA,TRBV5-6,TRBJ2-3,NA,TGTGCCAGCAACTTGGATGGCACAGATACGCAGTATTTT,CASNLDGTDTQYF
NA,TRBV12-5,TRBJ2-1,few,TGTGCTAGGGGGGATGAGCAGTTCTTC,CARGDEQFF
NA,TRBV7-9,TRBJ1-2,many,TGTGCCAGCAGCTTTAACGAGGGTGGCTACACCTTC,CASSFNEGGYTF
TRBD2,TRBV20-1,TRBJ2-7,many,TGCAGTGCTAGAGGGGTGGGATGGACTAGCGTTAACGAGCAGTACTTC,CSARGVGWTSVNEQYF
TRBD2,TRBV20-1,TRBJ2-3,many,TGCAGTGCCCGAGCGGGAGGGCCTATAGATACGCAGTATTTT,CSARAGGPIDTQYF
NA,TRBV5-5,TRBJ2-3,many,TGTGCCAGCAGCTTGGGTAGCGGAGGGACAGATACGCAGTATTTT,CASSLGSGGTDTQYF
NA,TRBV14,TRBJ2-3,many,TGTGCCAGCAGCCCGTCCCAAACAGATACGCAGTATTTT,CASSPSQTDTQYF
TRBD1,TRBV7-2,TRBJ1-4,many,TGTGCCAGCAGCTCCCGGACAGGTTTTAATGAAAAACTGTTTTTT,CASSSRTGFNEKLFF
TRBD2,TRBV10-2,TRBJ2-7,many,TGCGCCAGCAGCGGAGCGGGGAAGTCCTACGAGCAGTACTTC,CASSGAGKSYEQYF
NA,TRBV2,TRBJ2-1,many,TGTGCCAGCAGCCTGTCAGGGGATAGATACAATGAGCAGTTCTTC,CASSLSGDRYNEQFF
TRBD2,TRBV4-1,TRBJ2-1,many,TGCGCCAGCAGCCCCTACTTGATCGGGACTAGCGATGAGCAGTTCTTC,CASSPYLIGTSDEQFF
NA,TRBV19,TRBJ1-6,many,TGTGCCAGTAGTCTCCTTGCCGGGGCGTCCTATAATTCACCCCTCCACTTT,CASSLLAGASYNSPLHF
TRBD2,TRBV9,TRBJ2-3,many,TGTGCCAGCAGCCCAAGCGGGGGGGTCCCAGATACGCAGTATTTT,CASSPSGGVPDTQYF
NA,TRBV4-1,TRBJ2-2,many,TGCGCCAGCAGCCATTTTGACACCGGGGAGCTGTTTTTT,CASSHFDTGELFF
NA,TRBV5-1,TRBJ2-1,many,TGCGCCAGCAGCTTCTGGGCGGAGACACACAATGAGCAGTTCTTC,CASSFWAETHNEQFF
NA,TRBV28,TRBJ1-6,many,TGTGCCAGCAGTTCGCTGGGCAGCCATTCACCCCTCCACTTT,CASSSLGSHSPLHF
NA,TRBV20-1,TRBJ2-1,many,TGCAGTGCTACCACTGATAGCGGTCTCCTAGAGCAGTTCTTC,CSATTDSGLLEQFF
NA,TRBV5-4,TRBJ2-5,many,TGTGCCAGCAGCTTACGTCTACAAGAGACCCAGTACTTC,CASSLRLQETQYF
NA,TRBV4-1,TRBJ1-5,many,TGCGCCAGCAGCCCCTATCGAGGACAGCTTTCCAATCAGCCCCAGCATTTT,CASSPYRGQLSNQPQHF
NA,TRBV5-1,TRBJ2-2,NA,NA,CASSLVGGGAVGRGAVF
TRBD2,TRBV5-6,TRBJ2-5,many,TGTGCCAGCAGCTTGGTATTAGCGGGGCGGGAGACCCAGTACTTC,CASSLVLAGRETQYF
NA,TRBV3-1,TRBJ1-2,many,TGTGCCAGCAGCCAAGGGGGTAACTATGGCTACACCTTC,CASSQGGNYGYTF
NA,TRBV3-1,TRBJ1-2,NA,TGTGCCAGCAGCCAAGCCCGGGGGGGTAGCTATGGCTACACCTTC,CASSQARGGSYGYTF
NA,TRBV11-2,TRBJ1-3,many,TGTGCCAGCAGCTTAGAGAGGGGAAACACCATATATTTT,CASSLERGNTIYF
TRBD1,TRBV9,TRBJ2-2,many,TGTGCCAGCAGCTCACAGAACAGGGGTACCGGGGAGCTGTTTTTT,CASSSQNRGTGELFF
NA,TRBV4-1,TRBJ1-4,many,TGCGCCAGCAGCCAAGGAAGGGACAATAATGAAAAACTGTTTTTT,CASSQGRDNNEKLFF
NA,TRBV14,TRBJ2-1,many,TGTGCCAGCAGCCAAGCGGCGGAGCAGTTCTTC,CASSQAAEQFF
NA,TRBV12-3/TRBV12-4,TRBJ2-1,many,TGTGCCAGCAGTTTAACGGTGGGGGGGCGACACAATGAGCAGTTCTTC,CASSLTVGGRHNEQFF